This T cell receptor beta chain is from a study of blood T cells in healthy people across ages. This clonotype was detected only a few times. The authors ran a second PCR of 7 to 11 cycles using a sample-barcoded 5' primer and a J-beta primer mix. TCRdb processed the 5' RACE reads anew with MiXCR; each CDR3 protein has one entry. The sample has 700,000 or so distinct CDR3 sequences, 35% to 50% seen once. The sequencing input was blood. The origin of this receptor is a man at least 80 years old in good health.

The CDR3, as DNA: TGTGCCAGCAGCCAAGACGCTCACCCGAGCTCCGAGCAGTACTTC. Protein sequence: CASSQDAHPSSEQYF. The V gene is TRBV14, the J gene TRBJ2-7, with D unresolved. V was cut by 0 bases and J by 6 bases, with 15 bases left in between. The CDR3 covers 15 residues. Per the germline V gene, CDR1 is SGHDN and CDR2 is FVKESK. Full variable domain (missing parts from reference TRBV14 and TRBJ2-7): EAGVTQFPSHSVIEKGQTVTLRCDPISGHDNLYWYRRVMGKEIKFLLHFVKESKQDESGMPNNRFLAERTGGTYSTLKVQPAELEDSGVYFCASSQDAHPSSEQYFGPGTRLTVT.